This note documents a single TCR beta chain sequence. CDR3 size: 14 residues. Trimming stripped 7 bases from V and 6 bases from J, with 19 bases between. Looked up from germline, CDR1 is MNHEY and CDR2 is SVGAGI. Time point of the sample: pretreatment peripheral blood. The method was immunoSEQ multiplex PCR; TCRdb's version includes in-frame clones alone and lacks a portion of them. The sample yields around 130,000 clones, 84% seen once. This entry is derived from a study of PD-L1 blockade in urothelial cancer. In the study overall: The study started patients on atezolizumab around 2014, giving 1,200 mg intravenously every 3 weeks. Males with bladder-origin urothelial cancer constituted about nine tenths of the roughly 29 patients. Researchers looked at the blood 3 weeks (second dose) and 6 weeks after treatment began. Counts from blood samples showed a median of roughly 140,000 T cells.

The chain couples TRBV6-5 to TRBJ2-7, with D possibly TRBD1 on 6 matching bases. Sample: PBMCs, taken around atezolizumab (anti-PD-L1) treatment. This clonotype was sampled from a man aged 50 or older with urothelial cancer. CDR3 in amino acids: CASTRDTVNGEQYF. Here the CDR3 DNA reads TGTGCCAGCACACGGGACACGGTAAATGGCGAGCAGTACTTC.